This T cell receptor (beta chain) was profiled in a study of somatic mutations in cytotoxic T cells in rheumatoid arthritis. The CDR3 contains 12 residues. The V gene lost 0 bases and the J gene lost 8 bases, with 7 bases spanning the gap. CDR1 and CDR2 (germline): MGHRA, YSYEKL. TCRdb's copy holds only in-frame clones and misses some; the assay was immunoSEQ multiplex PCR. Among some 20,000 clones listed, less than 85% were seen once. This clone showed up just a few times. The source material was CD8+ T cells sorted from blood. The genes are TRBV4-1 and TRBJ1-1, with D possibly TRBD1 on 5 matching bases. The sequence was collected from a woman aged 55-75 years in good health. Written as DNA, the CDR3 is TGCGCCAGCAGCCAAGACGGGACGGAAGCTTTCTTT. Amino acids: CASSQDGTEAFF.